Below are 9 T cell receptor beta chains sequenced from a single sample in a study of blood T cell repertoires in COVID-19. The table came from immunoSEQ multiplex PCR; TCRdb's copy has only in-frame clones and leaves some out. Of about 130,000 clones in the sample, about 86% were seen once. Sequenced sample: PBMCs or T cells enriched from blood (not recorded which). Receptor source: a man between 40 and 49 years old with acute COVID-19.

This clone appeared once. V gene TRBV29-1 combines with J gene TRBJ1-2; D remains ambiguous. Trimming removed 6 bases from V and 8 bases from J, with 22 bases in between. The CDR3 runs to 14 residues. Germline V gene data show CDR1 as SQVTM and CDR2 as ANQGSEA. The CDR3 loop is CSVLAGSASWGYTF. The CDR3 DNA sequence: TGCAGCGTCCTCGCCGGGTCGGCGTCGTGGGGCTACACCTTC.

The genes are TRBV4-2 and TRBJ2-2; 14 nucleotides agree with TRBD2. J gave up 5 bases and V 4 bases, and 12 bases lay outside the gene matches. The germline V gene encodes CDR1 LGHNA and CDR2 YNFKEQ. The CDR3 extends over 19 amino acids. For the CDR3, the DNA is TGTGCCAGCAGCCGGAAGGAGGGACTAGCGGGAGAAAGGACCGGGGAGCTGTTTTTT. This translates into CASSRKEGLAGERTGELFF.

The V gene is TRBV13, the J gene TRBJ2-7; D might be TRBD2 (6 bases). V was shortened by 5 bases and J by 2 bases, with 16 bases between the two germline ends. The CDR3 extends over 15 amino acids. The germline V gene has CDR1 PRHDT and CDR2 FYEKMQ (reference sequence). The CDR3: CASSPPGLQTYEQYF. CDR3 in DNA: TGTGCCAGCAGCCCGCCGGGACTCCAGACCTACGAGCAGTACTTC.

The chain employs TRBV5-6 and TRBJ2-2; D may be TRBD2 (6 bases). The CDR3 is 15 residues long. Trimming took 3 bases from V and 3 from J, leaving 12 bases between them. CDR1 is SGHDT, CDR2 YYEEEE, per germline. CDR3 region: CASSSRGGYTGELFF. The CDR3 bases are TGTGCCAGCAGCTCCCGTGGAGGGTACACCGGGGAGCTGTTTTTT.

The gene calls are TRBV5-1 and TRBJ2-3, with a weak D call TRBD1 (5 bases). The germline V and J ends were trimmed by 4 bases and 5 bases, with 17 bases remaining between them. Germline CDR1 and CDR2: SGHRS and YFSETQ. CDR3 size: 15 residues. The CDR3 protein is CASSSVKGQEDTQYF. Here the CDR3 DNA reads TGCGCCAGCAGCAGCGTGAAGGGGCAGGAAGATACGCAGTATTTT.

The chain is built from TRBV19 and TRBJ2-7, with D maybe TRBD1 (5 bases). Germline V gene sequence: CDR1 LNHDA, CDR2 SQIVND (reference sequence). Trimming cost V 5 bases and J 6 bases, with 29 bases left between them. The CDR3 is 18 residues long. The CDR3 loop reads CASSGVGNQEDIAGEQYF. DNA for the CDR3: TGTGCCAGTAGTGGGGTGGGGAACCAAGAGGACATTGCTGGCGAGCAGTACTTC. The variable domain in full, with the rest retrieved from reference TRBV19 and TRBJ2-7, is DGGITQSPKYLFRKEGQNVTLSCEQNLNHDAMYWYRQDPGQGLRLIYYSQIVNDFQKGDIAEGYSVSREKKESFPLTVTSAQKNPTAFYLCASSGVGNQEDIAGEQYFGPGTRLTVT.

This chain joins TRBV6-5 and TRBJ1-1; tentatively, D is TRBD1 (6 bases). CDR3 size: 14 residues. Germline CDR1 reads MNHEY; CDR2 reads SVGAGI. Trimming shortened V by 0 bases and J by 5 bases, and 10 bases separated the two germline ends. The CDR3 reads CASSYSGGETEAFF. The CDR3 coding sequence is TGTGCCAGCAGTTACTCAGGGGGGGAAACTGAAGCTTTCTTT.

V usage is TRBV6-6 and J usage is TRBJ1-3, with D tentatively TRBD1 (6 bases). The CDR3 runs to 17 residues. Germline values: CDR1 MNHNY, CDR2 SVGAGI (reference sequence). The V and J ends lost 5 bases and 0 bases respectively, with 17 bases between them. This CDR3 reads CASSLNVQGHSGNTIYF. As DNA, the CDR3 is TGTGCCAGCAGTCTGAACGTACAGGGCCACTCTGGAAACACCATATATTTT.

V and J are TRBV3-1 (or the pseudogene TRBV3-2) and TRBJ2-7; 8 bases align to TRBD2. V was pared by 0 bases and J by 2 bases, with 9 bases of the junction left unmatched. The CDR3 consists of 17 residues. CDR1 is LGHDT and CDR2 is YNNKEL in the germline V gene (reference sequence). The DNA of the CDR3 is TGTGCCAGCAGCCAAGATAGGGCCGGGAGGGCTACCTACGAGCAGTACTTC. It translates to CASSQDRAGRATYEQYF.